These T cell receptor beta chains were read from a single sample in a study of cytomegalovirus exposure and HLA in healthy donors. The data were produced by immunoSEQ multiplex PCR, yet TCRdb's version contains in-frame clones alone and is incomplete. The table records approximately 190,000 clones, more than 60% of them present only once. The sequencing input was PBMCs. The receptors shown here come from a young woman in good health and CMV-seropositive. Each CDR3 is given with its conserved first and last residue. D genes are given only for firm matches. Rows may omit the clone size; those that give it use once, few, many or a size class.

j_call d_call v_call clone_size cdr3_aa cdr3_nt
TRBJ2-2 TRBD2 TRBV5-1 . CASSPRERGVTGELFF TGCGCCAGCAGTCCTCGTGAGCGGGGGGTCACCGGGGAGCTGTTTTTT
TRBJ1-1 . TRBV9 few CASSQTPQTQAFF TGTGCCAGCAGCCAAACTCCACAGACCCAAGCTTTCTTT
TRBJ1-2 . TRBV4-2 once CASSQEKRETLSGYTF TGTGCCAGCAGCCAAGAGAAGAGGGAAACATTGAGTGGCTACACCTTC
TRBJ2-7 TRBD2 TRBV28 . CASSGGEQYF TGTGCCAGCAGCGGGGGGGAGCAGTACTTC
TRBJ1-3 . TRBV30 . CAWSPRNRRGNTIYF TGTGCCTGGAGTCCCCGGAATCGGAGGGGAAACACCATATATTTT
TRBJ2-1 . TRBV5-4 few CASGPLRRDPHNEQFF TGTGCCAGCGGCCCGCTAAGGCGGGACCCTCACAATGAGCAGTTCTTC
TRBJ1-1 . TRBV25-1 . CASRTTGRGNTEAFF TGTGCCAGCAGGACAACAGGTCGAGGGAACACTGAAGCTTTCTTT
TRBJ2-2 . TRBV5-1 once CASSLVPGTGELFF TGCGCCAGCAGCTTGGTACCAGGAACCGGGGAGCTGTTTTTT
TRBJ2-3 . TRBV7-2 . CASSYPRTDTQYF TGTGCCAGCAGCTATCCGAGAACAGATACGCAGTATTTT
TRBJ1-5 TRBD1 TRBV2 . CASSWDRGGHQPQHF TGTGCCAGCAGTTGGGACAGGGGAGGACATCAGCCCCAGCATTTT
TRBJ1-2 . TRBV7-9 . CASSLVAVETF TGTGCCAGCAGCTTAGTGGCAGTCGAAACCTTC
TRBJ1-1 . TRBV27 . CASSFWGGTEAFF TGTGCCAGCAGTTTTTGGGGAGGGACTGAAGCTTTCTTT
TRBJ2-7 TRBD1 TRBV5-1 . CASSSRTGGSHEQYF TGCGCCAGCAGCTCCCGGACAGGGGGCTCTCACGAGCAGTACTTC
TRBJ2-2 TRBD1 TRBV28 few CASRTGGGNTGELFF TGTGCCAGCCGCACAGGGGGCGGGAACACCGGGGAGCTGTTTTTT
TRBJ2-1 . TRBV5-6 few CASSLNGEQFF TGTGCCAGCAGCTTGAACGGTGAGCAGTTCTTC
TRBJ1-2 TRBD1 TRBV7-9 few CASSHGQGAMYGYTF TGTGCCAGCAGCCATGGACAGGGGGCGATGTATGGCTACACCTTC
TRBJ2-7 TRBD2 TRBV25-1 . CASSAGLAGYEQYF TGTGCCAGCTCAGCGGGATTAGCTGGCTACGAGCAGTACTTC
TRBJ1-2 TRBD1 TRBV28 . CASSLLAGGKGYTF TGTGCCAGCAGTTTATTGGCAGGGGGTAAGGGCTACACCTTC
TRBJ1-1 . TRBV7-9 . CASSLLVNTEAFF TGTGCCAGCAGCTTATTAGTGAACACTGAAGCTTTCTTT
TRBJ2-1 TRBD2 TRBV4-1 . CASSLGTSGSNEQFF TGCGCCAGCAGCCTTGGGACTAGCGGGAGCAATGAGCAGTTCTTC
TRBJ2-5 . TRBV27 once CASSPIQGMETQYF TGTGCCAGCAGTCCGATACAGGGTATGGAGACCCAGTACTTC
TRBJ1-5 . TRBV19 . CATRQINQPQHF TGTGCCACGCGACAGATAAATCAGCCCCAGCATTTT
TRBJ2-7 . TRBV4-1 . CASSQHLRGLSDEQYF TGCGCCAGCAGCCAACATTTGAGAGGGTTGAGCGACGAGCAGTACTTC
TRBJ1-5 . TRBV28 . CASSFWQQGNQPQHF TGTGCCAGCAGTTTCTGGCAACAGGGCAATCAGCCCCAGCATTTT
TRBJ2-3 TRBD2 TRBV7-3 . CASSLKLAGGTDTQYF TGTGCCAGCAGCTTAAAACTAGCGGGGGGCACAGATACGCAGTATTTT
TRBJ2-7 TRBD2 TRBV7-6 . CASSPHMGAGGPGEQYF TGTGCCAGCAGCCCCCACATGGGAGCGGGGGGGCCAGGAGAGCAGTACTTC
TRBJ2-5 . TRBV19 few CASTSGLWSETQYF .
TRBJ2-5 . TRBV30 once CAWSPGMVQETPYF TGTGCCTGGAGCCCCGGGATGGTCCAAGAGACCCCGTACTTC
TRBJ1-1 . TRBV6-1 . CASSSYTEAFF TGTGCCAGCAGTTCCTACACTGAAGCTTTCTTT
TRBJ2-2 . TRBV9 . CASSRVLGELFF TGTGCCAGCAGCCGGGTCCTCGGGGAGCTGTTTTTT
TRBJ2-3 TRBD2 TRBV5-4 . CASSRGVGTDTQYF TGTGCCAGCAGCCGGGGGGTGGGCACAGATACGCAGTATTTT
TRBJ2-2 . TRBV4-3 once CASSQEPTGTYTGELFF TGCGCCAGCAGCCAAGAACCCACAGGGACCTACACCGGGGAGCTGTTTTTT
TRBJ2-2 TRBD2 TRBV9 few CASRAGGDTGELFF TGTGCCAGCAGAGCGGGGGGGGACACCGGGGAGCTGTTTTTT
TRBJ1-6 . TRBV27 . CASTGIGQSSYNSPLHF TGTGCCAGCACAGGAATTGGACAGAGCTCCTATAATTCACCCCTCCACTTT
TRBJ2-7 . TRBV7-3 . CASSPGASGYYEQYF TGTGCCAGCAGCCCGGGGGCTAGCGGATACTACGAGCAGTACTTC
TRBJ2-7 . TRBV27 . CASSFRPAGSSYEQYF TGTGCCAGCAGTTTCCGCCCGGCAGGTTCTTCCTACGAGCAGTACTTC
TRBJ2-3 . TRBV27 . CASSFRGIATDTQYF TGTGCCAGCAGTTTTCGGGGGATTGCGACAGATACGCAGTATTTT
TRBJ2-1 TRBD2 TRBV7-9 . CASSLALFSGGHYNEQFF TGTGCCAGCAGCTTAGCTCTATTTAGCGGGGGGCACTACAATGAGCAGTTCTTC
TRBJ2-3 TRBD2 TRBV7-2 . CASSPVSGGRKDTQYF TGTGCCAGCAGCCCAGTTAGCGGGGGAAGGAAAGATACGCAGTATTTT
TRBJ1-1 TRBD1 TRBV6-6 . CASSYTTGGASVAFF TGTGCCAGCAGTTACACAACAGGGGGCGCGAGTGTTGCTTTCTTT
TRBJ2-1 TRBD2 TRBV5-8 . CASSLTFTSGGRVSYNEQFF TGTGCCAGCAGCTTGACCTTTACTAGCGGGGGGAGGGTCTCCTACAATGAGCAGTTCTTC
TRBJ2-7 . TRBV5-4 . CASSLDVGDYEQYF TGTGCCAGCAGCTTGGATGTCGGGGATTACGAGCAGTACTTC
TRBJ2-1 . TRBV28 few CASRRESSYNEQFF TGTGCCAGCAGACGAGAAAGCTCCTACAATGAGCAGTTCTTC
TRBJ1-5 . TRBV7-2 . CASSPRGGNQPQHF TGTGCCAGCAGCCCGCGGGGGGGAAATCAGCCCCAGCATTTT
TRBJ2-5 TRBD1 TRBV6-5 . CASSYAGGIPETQYF TGTGCCAGCAGTTACGCAGGGGGAATACCAGAGACCCAGTACTTC
TRBJ2-3 TRBD2 TRBV2 . CASRVGLAEPSTDTQYF TGTGCCAGCAGGGTGGGACTAGCGGAGCCTAGCACAGATACGCAGTATTTT
TRBJ1-1 . TRBV6-5 . CASRRTVGYTEAFF TGTGCCAGCAGGAGGACAGTGGGGTACACTGAAGCTTTCTTT
TRBJ1-6 TRBD1 TRBV19 once CASTSPRAGGRNSPLHF TGTGCCAGTACCTCCCCCCGGGCAGGGGGCAGAAATTCACCCCTCCACTTT